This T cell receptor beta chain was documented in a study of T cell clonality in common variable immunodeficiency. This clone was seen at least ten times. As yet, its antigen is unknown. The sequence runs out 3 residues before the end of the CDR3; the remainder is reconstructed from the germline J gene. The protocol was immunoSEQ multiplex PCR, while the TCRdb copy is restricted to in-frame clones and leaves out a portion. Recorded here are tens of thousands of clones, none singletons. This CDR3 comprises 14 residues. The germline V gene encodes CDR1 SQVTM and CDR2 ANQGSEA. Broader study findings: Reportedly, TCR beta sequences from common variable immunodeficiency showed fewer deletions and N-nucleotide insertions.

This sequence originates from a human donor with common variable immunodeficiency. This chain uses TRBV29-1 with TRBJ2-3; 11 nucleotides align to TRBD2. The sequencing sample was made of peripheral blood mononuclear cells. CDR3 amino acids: CGGIAGGFTDTQYF. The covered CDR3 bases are TGCGGCGGAATAGCGGGGGGGTTTACAGATACG.